A selection of T cell receptor beta chains follows, all from one sample in a study of blood T cell repertoires in COVID-19. Produced via immunoSEQ multiplex PCR; TCRdb's table is partial and in-frame only. The sample has a few hundred thousand clones; just under 90% are singletons. The specimen was peripheral blood. The origin of the receptors is a woman in her fifties or sixties with COVID-19, enrolled during active disease. CDR3s include the opening cysteine and the closing phenylalanine or tryptophan. Fields, in order: D gene, clone size, J gene, V gene, CDR3 DNA, CDR3 protein. A D gene is named only where the DNA matches it firmly. Clone size is not always given. Where it is, it says once, few, many or a class for expanded clones.

D gene: TRBD1; clone size: -; J gene: TRBJ1-2; V gene: TRBV24-1; CDR3 DNA: TGTGCCACCAGTGACCCCGGACAGGGGAGCTATGGCTACACCTTC; CDR3 protein: CATSDPGQGSYGYTF
D gene: -; clone size: -; J gene: TRBJ2-7; V gene: TRBV29-1; CDR3 DNA: TGCAGCGTTGGGGGGGGGACACCCTACGAGCAGTACTTC; CDR3 protein: CSVGGGTPYEQYF
D gene: -; clone size: -; J gene: TRBJ2-3; V gene: TRBV7-2; CDR3 DNA: TGTGCCAGCAGCTTAGACTTGACTTACACAGATACGCAGTATTTT; CDR3 protein: CASSLDLTYTDTQYF
D gene: TRBD1; clone size: -; J gene: TRBJ1-2; V gene: TRBV5-4; CDR3 DNA: TGTGCCAGCAGCGGACGGGACAGGGGGCGCCCCTTGAACTATGGCTACACCTTC; CDR3 protein: CASSGRDRGRPLNYGYTF
D gene: -; clone size: -; J gene: TRBJ1-4; V gene: TRBV24-1; CDR3 DNA: TGTGCCACCAGTGATCCTTCAGGGTTGGAAGAAAAACTGTTTTTT; CDR3 protein: CATSDPSGLEEKLFF
D gene: TRBD1; clone size: few; J gene: TRBJ2-7; V gene: TRBV5-1; CDR3 DNA: TGCGCCAGCAGTCCAGGACAGGGGCGAATCTCCTACGAGCAGTACTTC; CDR3 protein: CASSPGQGRISYEQYF
D gene: TRBD2; clone size: -; J gene: TRBJ2-1; V gene: TRBV2; CDR3 DNA: TGTGCCAGCAGCCGGACTAGCGGGGACACCTACAATGAGCAGTTCTTC; CDR3 protein: CASSRTSGDTYNEQFF
D gene: TRBD2; clone size: -; J gene: TRBJ2-5; V gene: TRBV6-2/TRBV6-3; CDR3 DNA: TGTGCCAGCAGTTACTCGACTACTAGCGGGAGAAGGGCCCAAGAGACCCAGTACTTC; CDR3 protein: CASSYSTTSGRRAQETQYF
D gene: TRBD2; clone size: -; J gene: TRBJ2-1; V gene: TRBV24-1; CDR3 DNA: TGTGCCACCAGTAGCCCACTAGCGTACTCCTACAATGAGCAGTTCTTC; CDR3 protein: CATSSPLAYSYNEQFF
D gene: TRBD1; clone size: -; J gene: TRBJ1-2; V gene: TRBV5-6; CDR3 DNA: TGTGCCAGCAGCTTACGGGACAGGGGAGTCCATGGCTACACCTTC; CDR3 protein: CASSLRDRGVHGYTF
D gene: -; clone size: -; J gene: TRBJ2-5; V gene: TRBV6-5; CDR3 DNA: TGTGCCAGCCGGGGGGAGACCCAGTACTTC; CDR3 protein: CASRGETQYF
D gene: -; clone size: -; J gene: TRBJ1-2; V gene: TRBV3-1/TRBV3-2; CDR3 DNA: TGTGCCAGCAGCCAAGGACAAATTGGCTACACCTTC; CDR3 protein: CASSQGQIGYTF
D gene: TRBD2; clone size: -; J gene: TRBJ2-1; V gene: TRBV27; CDR3 DNA: TGTGCCAGCAAACCTTTCTCGGGAGGGGTCCTCAATGAGCAGTTCTTC; CDR3 protein: CASKPFSGGVLNEQFF
D gene: -; clone size: -; J gene: TRBJ1-1; V gene: TRBV11-3; CDR3 DNA: TGTGCCAGCAGCCGGGACTCTGAAGCTTTCTTT; CDR3 protein: CASSRDSEAFF